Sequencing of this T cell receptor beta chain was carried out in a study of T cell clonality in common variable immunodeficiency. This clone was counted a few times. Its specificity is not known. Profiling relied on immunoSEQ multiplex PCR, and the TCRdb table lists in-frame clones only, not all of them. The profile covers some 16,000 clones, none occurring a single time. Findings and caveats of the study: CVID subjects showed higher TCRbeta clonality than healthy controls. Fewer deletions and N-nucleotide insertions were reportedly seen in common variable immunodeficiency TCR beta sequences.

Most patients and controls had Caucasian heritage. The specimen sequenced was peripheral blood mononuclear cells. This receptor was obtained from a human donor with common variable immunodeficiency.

The chain's CDR3 is CASSPMQGASSTEAFF. Partial CDR3 DNA: TGTGCCAGCTCACCAATGCAGGGGGCTAGTAGCACTGAA. The rearrangement joins TRBV18 to TRBJ1-1; 8 positions match TRBD1. The DNA ends 3 residues before the CDR3 does, and the rest of the CDR3 is filled in from the germline J gene. Germline CDR1 KGHSH, CDR2 LQKENI. Unmatched junction bases numbered 9, after V lost 2 bases and J lost 4 bases. This CDR3 contains 16 residues. Using reference TRBV18 and TRBJ1-1 for the parts outside the CDR3, the full variable domain is NAGVMQNPRHLVRRRGQEARLRCSPMKGHSHVYWYRQLPEEGLKFMVYLQKENIIDESGMPKERFSAEFPKEGPSILRIQQVVRGDSAAYFCASSPMQGASSTEAFFGQGTRLTVV.